A single T cell receptor beta chain is shown here with its context. Its antigen is still unknown. These data are taken from a study of cytomegalovirus exposure and HLA in healthy donors. Findings and limits, study-wide: Cytomegalovirus association was listed for about 160 TCR beta chains. Sequencing likely caused a cluster of highly shared sequence variants.

Germline V CDR1 and CDR2: MNHEY, SMNVEV (reference sequence). J gave up 8 bases and V 5 bases, and 8 bases lay outside the gene matches. The CDR3 is made up of 14 amino acids. Primers for the PCR totalled 60 Vbeta and 13 Jbeta. Assay used: immunoSEQ multiplex PCR; TCRdb lists only in-frame clones, some missing. The table includes around 230,000 clones, about 77% detected once. This receptor was obtained from a boy aged 5-17 years in good health and CMV-seronegative. The gene calls are TRBV27 and TRBJ1-1; 10 bases are shared with TRBD1. What was sequenced was PBMCs. CDR3 amino acids: CASSLWDRGPEAFF. CDR3 coding DNA: TGTGCCAGCAGTCTCTGGGACAGGGGCCCCGAAGCTTTCTTT.